Listed below are T cell receptor beta chains from one sample, sequenced in a study of CD8 T cells in ankylosing spondylitis. Each CDR3 protein gets one entry after TCRdb re-called the 5' RACE reads with MiXCR. The sample records about 360,000 distinct CDR3 sequences, approximately 15% being singletons. Source material: blood, either unsorted or a sorted T cell fraction (not recorded which). Receptors originate from a male donor with ankylosing spondylitis or in good health (not recorded which). Both conserved end residues are part of each CDR3. D genes are given only for firm matches. Size is omitted from some rows. Given values are once, few, many or a class for expanded clones.

clone_size | j_call | v_call | d_call | cdr3_nt | cdr3_aa
few | TRBJ1-4 | TRBV4-2 | - | TGTGCCAGCAGCCAAGACGGGTATGAAAAACTGTTTTTT | CASSQDGYEKLFF
many | TRBJ2-2 | TRBV11-2 | - | TGTGCCAGCAGCTTAGAGGCCCCAGCCGGGGAGCTGTTTTTT | CASSLEAPAGELFF
few | TRBJ2-7 | TRBV29-1 | TRBD2 | TGCAGCGTTCGGGTAGCGGGAGACGAGCAGTACTTC | CSVRVAGDEQYF
- | TRBJ2-1 | TRBV5-1 | - | TGCGCCAGCAGCCAGGGCGGAGGGGACTACAATGAGCAGTTCTTC | CASSQGGGDYNEQFF
few | TRBJ1-1 | TRBV27 | - | TGTGCCAGCAGTTCCGAGGCGCGGCCAGCTTTCTTT | CASSSEARPAFF
few | TRBJ2-7 | TRBV5-1 | - | TGCGCCAGCAGGTCACCAGGTAACTCCTACGAGCAGTACTTC | CASRSPGNSYEQYF
- | TRBJ1-2 | TRBV12-3/TRBV12-4 | - | TGTGCCAGCAGTTTGCGGCCCGTAGAGGGCTACACCTTC | CASSLRPVEGYTF
few | TRBJ1-1 | TRBV20-1 | TRBD1 | TGCAGTGCTACGCCGACAGGGGATATCACTGAAGCTTTCTTT | CSATPTGDITEAFF
few | TRBJ2-7 | TRBV10-3 | - | TGTGCCATCAGGGTGACAGCTACCTACGAGCAGTACTTC | CAIRVTATYEQYF
- | TRBJ2-5 | TRBV10-2 | - | TGCGCCAGCAGTTACCGGGACCCTCAAGAGACCCAGTACTTC | CASSYRDPQETQYF
- | TRBJ2-7 | TRBV12-3/TRBV12-4 | - | TGTGCCAGCAGTCCTAGCTGGGGGGCCTGGGACGAGCAGTACTTC | CASSPSWGAWDEQYF
- | TRBJ1-5 | TRBV7-2 | TRBD1 | TGTGCCAGCAGTCAACAGGGGGCAGGACAGCCCCAGCATTTT | CASSQQGAGQPQHF
few | TRBJ2-7 | TRBV2 | - | TGTGCCAGCAGCCCCGGGCCGGGATCCCTCTACGAGCAGTACTTC | CASSPGPGSLYEQYF
few | TRBJ2-3 | TRBV29-1 | - | TGCAGCGCTGGGAGGCTAGATACGCAGTATTTT | CSAGRLDTQYF
many | TRBJ1-5 | TRBV5-1 | - | TGCGCCAGCAGCTTGGAGGGGTTTAGCAATCAGCCCCAGCATTTT | CASSLEGFSNQPQHF
many | TRBJ2-1 | TRBV20-1 | TRBD2 | TGCAGTGCTAGAGCTAGCGGGAGACAAGTCGGTGAGCAGTTCTTC | CSARASGRQVGEQFF
- | TRBJ1-1 | TRBV15 | - | TGTGCCACCAGCAGGAACCAGGGAATCGCTGAAGCTTTCTTT | CATSRNQGIAEAFF
many | TRBJ2-1 | TRBV12-3/TRBV12-4 | TRBD2 | TGTGCCAGCAGTTTGTCCGGGACTAGCGGGAGGTTTAACTACAATGAGCAGTTCTTC | CASSLSGTSGRFNYNEQFF
- | TRBJ2-2 | TRBV11-3 | TRBD1 | TGTGCCAGCAGTCGAAAAGGGGGCATCGCCGGGGAGCTGTTTTTT | CASSRKGGIAGELFF
- | TRBJ2-6 | TRBV4-2 | - | TGTGCCAGCAGCAAAAGGCAGGGTGGTGAGTCTGGGGCCAACGTCCTGACTTTC | CASSKRQGGESGANVLTF
- | TRBJ2-2 | TRBV21-1 | - | TGTGCCAGCAGCAAAGGGGACAGCTTGAGGACCGGGGAGCTGTTTTTT | CASSKGDSLRTGELFF
few | TRBJ1-1 | TRBV5-1 | - | TGCGCCAGCAGCTTGAAGTTGTCAGCCGAAGCTTTCTTT | CASSLKLSAEAFF
few | TRBJ2-1 | TRBV11-2 | - | TGTGCCAGCAGCTCGTCCGGGACACCTTACAATGAGCAGTTCTTC | CASSSSGTPYNEQFF
- | TRBJ2-5 | TRBV20-1 | - | TGCAGTGCTAGTCGACTAGGTGTGATAGAGACCCAGTACTTC | CSASRLGVIETQYF
- | TRBJ1-3 | TRBV5-1 | - | TGCGCCAGCAACCCTACAGAAGGCTCTGGAAACACCATATATTTT | CASNPTEGSGNTIYF
few | TRBJ1-1 | TRBV12-3/TRBV12-4 | - | TGTGCCAGCAGTTTTACAATCGACTGGACCGCTGAAGCTTTCTTT | CASSFTIDWTAEAFF
many | TRBJ1-1 | TRBV6-6 | - | TGTGCCAGCAGTTACTCCGGGGCAGCTGAAGCTTTCTTT | CASSYSGAAEAFF
- | TRBJ2-7 | TRBV20-1 | TRBD2 | TGCAGTGCTAGAGGCGGCCAGGGACTATCCTACGACGAGCAGTACTTC | CSARGGQGLSYDEQYF
- | TRBJ2-1 | TRBV6-4 | TRBD2 | TGTGCCAGCAAGGCTAGCGGGGTAAACAATGAGCAGTTCTTC | CASKASGVNNEQFF
few | TRBJ1-1 | TRBV5-1 | - | TGCGCCAGCAGCTTGGACGGGTTACCTATGAACACTGAAGCTTTCTTT | CASSLDGLPMNTEAFF
many | TRBJ1-1 | TRBV30 | - | TGTGCCTGGAGTGTGTCGGCAGGGGAAAAAGCTTTCTTT | CAWSVSAGEKAFF
- | TRBJ2-5 | TRBV7-8 | TRBD1 | TGTGCCAGCAGCTTAGTAGGGACAGGGGGCGTGACCCAGTACTTC | CASSLVGTGGVTQYF
few | TRBJ2-2 | TRBV20-1 | - | TGCAGTGCCCGCAGGGGCGGGAGATGGGACACCGGGGAGCTGTTTTTT | CSARRGGRWDTGELFF
few | TRBJ2-3 | TRBV20-1 | TRBD2 | TGCAGTGGGGGCGCGGGAGTTCTCGCGGAGACGCAGTATTTT | CSGGAGVLAETQYF
- | TRBJ2-3 | TRBV3-1 | - | TGTGCCAGCAGCTCCACCTCGGGGCCCACAGATACGCAGTATTTT | CASSSTSGPTDTQYF
many | TRBJ2-1 | TRBV6-5 | - | TGTGCCAGCAGTTACCGGTTAGGGCTCTATGAGCAGTTCTTC | CASSYRLGLYEQFF
few | TRBJ2-7 | TRBV6-2/TRBV6-3 | TRBD2 | TGTGCCAGCAGTCATGGGACTAGCGGGGGCTACGAGCAGTACTTC | CASSHGTSGGYEQYF
- | TRBJ2-3 | TRBV12-3/TRBV12-4 | TRBD2 | TGTGCCAGCAGTTTGAGGCCTAGCGGGTCAGATACGCAGTATTTT | CASSLRPSGSDTQYF
few | TRBJ2-5 | TRBV29-1 | TRBD2 | TGCAGCGTAGGGGAGGGACCAAAAGAGACCCAGTACTTC | CSVGEGPKETQYF
few | TRBJ2-1 | TRBV6-1 | - | TGTGCCAGCAGTCTAGAAGGCTTTGTCAGCGATGAGCAGTTCTTC | CASSLEGFVSDEQFF
- | TRBJ2-3 | TRBV15 | - | TGTGCCACCAGCAGAGATTTGGGCGGGAAGGGAGCAGATACGCAGTATTTT | CATSRDLGGKGADTQYF
many | TRBJ2-1 | TRBV20-1 | - | TGCAGTGCTAGGTCACTAGCTCTTTACAATGAGCAGTTCTTC | CSARSLALYNEQFF
- | TRBJ2-1 | TRBV10-3 | TRBD1 | TGTGCCATCAAAATCGGACAGGAATCTTCGTTCGGGGTCTACAATGAGCAGTTCTTC | CAIKIGQESSFGVYNEQFF
- | TRBJ2-3 | TRBV6-2/TRBV6-3 | - | TGTGCCAGCAGTTACGGGGGACGATCTCCCAAAGATACGCAGTATTTT | CASSYGGRSPKDTQYF
few | TRBJ2-1 | TRBV7-9 | - | TGTGCCAGCAGCTTGGGGGACTGGCAGTTCTTC | CASSLGDWQFF
few | TRBJ2-1 | TRBV4-1 | - | TGCGCCAGCAGCCAAGATGGGACTCGCAATGAGCAGTTCTTC | CASSQDGTRNEQFF
- | TRBJ2-1 | TRBV5-1 | - | TGCGCCAGCAGCTTGGATGGATTCCAGTTCTTC | CASSLDGFQFF
few | TRBJ1-3 | TRBV3-1 | - | TGTGCCAGCAGTGGCGTTAGCTCTGGAAACACCATATATTTT | CASSGVSSGNTIYF
few | TRBJ2-3 | TRBV6-1 | - | TGTGCCAGCAGTGGACGGGTTATAATCACAGATACGCAGTATTTT | CASSGRVIITDTQYF
- | TRBJ2-7 | TRBV14 | - | TGTGCCAGCAGCCAAAGACCAGGGAGCTCCTACGAGCAGTACTTC | CASSQRPGSSYEQYF
many | TRBJ2-1 | TRBV20-1 | TRBD2 | TGCAGTGCCCCTAGGCTGGTGGGACTAGGGGGAGAGCAGTTCTTC | CSAPRLVGLGGEQFF
- | TRBJ2-5 | TRBV20-1 | - | TGCAGTGCTCGTGACCTGTACCAAGAGACCCAGTACTTC | CSARDLYQETQYF
many | TRBJ2-7 | TRBV10-3 | TRBD1 | TGTGCCATCAGTCCCCCCCCGGGACAGGGACGTGACGAGCAGTACTTC | CAISPPPGQGRDEQYF
once | TRBJ2-7 | TRBV20-1 | - | TGCAGTGCTAGAATGAGGGGGAGGGCCCTCCACGAGCAGTACTTC | CSARMRGRALHEQYF
- | TRBJ2-7 | TRBV30 | - | TGTGCCTGGACGCAGGGTTCCTACGAGCAGTACTTC | CAWTQGSYEQYF
few | TRBJ1-2 | TRBV12-3/TRBV12-4 | - | TGTGCCAGCAGTTTCGGGGGGGGAAACTATGGCTACACCTTC | CASSFGGGNYGYTF
few | TRBJ1-6 | TRBV12-3/TRBV12-4 | TRBD1 | TGTGCCAGCAGTCGGACAGGAGGGAGCGTGAATTCACCCCTCCACTTT | CASSRTGGSVNSPLHF
- | TRBJ2-7 | TRBV3-1 | - | TGTGCCAGCAGCCAAGAGGTGGGCCGCTCCTACGAGCAGTACTTC | CASSQEVGRSYEQYF
- | TRBJ2-7 | TRBV5-6 | TRBD1 | TGTGCCAGCAGCCTTTGGACAGGGGCCGACTACGAGCAGTACTTC | CASSLWTGADYEQYF